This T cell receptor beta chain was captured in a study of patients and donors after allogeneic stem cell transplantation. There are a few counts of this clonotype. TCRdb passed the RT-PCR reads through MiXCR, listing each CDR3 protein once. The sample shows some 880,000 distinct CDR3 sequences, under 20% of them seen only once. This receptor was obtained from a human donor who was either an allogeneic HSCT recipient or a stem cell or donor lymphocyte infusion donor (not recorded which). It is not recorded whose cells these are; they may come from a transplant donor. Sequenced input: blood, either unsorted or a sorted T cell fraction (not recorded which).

In DNA, the CDR3 is TGTGCCAGCAGTTCCGGGGGGGGACAGTCCACAGATACGCAGTATTTT. Its translation: CASSSGGGQSTDTQYF. The V gene is TRBV27, the J gene TRBJ2-3; a possible D gene is TRBD2 (8 bases). This CDR3 region has 16 residues. V lost 4 bases, J lost 2 bases, and 16 bases lay in between. Germline loops: CDR1 MNHEY, CDR2 SMNVEV (reference sequence).